Below, 11 T cell receptor beta chains from the same sample are listed, as sequenced in a study of shared clonotypes between healthy human individuals. The protocol was immunoSEQ multiplex PCR, while the TCRdb copy is restricted to in-frame clones and leaves out a portion. There are approximately 530,000 clones in the sample; 90% to 97% occur only once, and approximately 0.06% lies in the top ten. Sequenced: naive CD4+ T cells sorted from blood. Indicated subset: CD45RA+ positively selected. The receptors stem from a woman aged 25-40 years in good health.

The V call is TRBV11-2, the J call TRBJ2-7; D not resolved. This CDR3 is built from 14 residues. V dropped 1 base and J dropped 0 bases, with 7 bases sitting between them. Germline CDR1 and CDR2: SGHAT and FQNNGV. The CDR3 bases are TGTGCCAGCAGCTTAGGCGCTGCCTCCTACGAGCAGTACTTC. Its translation: CASSLGAASYEQYF.

The chain recombines TRBV5-4 with TRBJ2-1; 7 bases align to TRBD2. Trimming cost V 3 bases and J 2 bases; bases outside gene matches: 8. There are 16 residues in the CDR3. Germline V lookup: CDR1 SGHNT, CDR2 YYREEE (reference sequence). CDR3 sequence reads: CASSWGGRETYNEQFF. The CDR3 bases are TGTGCCAGCAGCTGGGGAGGGCGGGAGACCTACAATGAGCAGTTCTTC.

This clone was picked up one time. The V call is TRBV19, the J call TRBJ1-5; D is unresolved. The CDR3 is 15 residues long. Germline V gene lookup returns CDR1 LNHDA and CDR2 SQIVND (reference sequence). The V end was cut by 2 bases, the J end by 3 bases, with 11 bases between. The CDR3 sequence: CASSILQILNQPQHF. CDR3 nucleotides: TGTGCCAGTAGTATATTACAGATTCTCAATCAGCCCCAGCATTTT.

The chain carries TRBV7-9 and TRBJ2-3, with D possibly matching TRBD1 (6 bases). From germline, CDR1 is SEHNR and CDR2 FQNEAQ (reference sequence). Trimming cost V 5 bases and J 0 bases, with 15 bases left between them. The CDR3 contains 16 residues. The CDR3 spells CASSVGTLKSTDTQYF. The CDR3 nucleotides read TGTGCCAGCAGCGTCGGGACATTAAAAAGCACAGATACGCAGTATTTT. The full variable domain, rest sourced from reference TRBV7-9 and TRBJ2-3, is DTGVSQNPRHKITKRGQNVTFRCDPISEHNRLYWYRQTLGQGPEFLTYFQNEAQLEKSRLLSDRFSAERPKGSFSTLEIQRTEQGDSAMYLCASSVGTLKSTDTQYFGPGTRLTVL.

The chain is built from TRBV5-1 and TRBJ2-7; D tentatively fits TRBD1 or TRBD2 (5 bases each). The CDR3 contains 14 residues. Per the germline V gene, CDR1 is SGHRS and CDR2 is YFSETQ. V was trimmed by 3 bases and J by 3 bases, leaving 13 bases between them. The CDR3 spells CASSYRDGDYEQYF. In nucleotides, the CDR3 is TGCGCCAGCAGCTACCGGGACGGCGACTACGAGCAGTACTTC.

This sequence joins TRBV5-6 and TRBJ2-5, with no clear D. There are 13 residues in the CDR3. The germline V gene encodes CDR1 SGHDT and CDR2 YYEEEE. V dropped 0 bases and J dropped 5 bases, with 8 bases sitting between them. CDR3 amino acids: CASSLALLETQYF. CDR3 nucleotide sequence: TGTGCCAGCAGCTTGGCACTCCTTGAGACCCAGTACTTC.

The rearrangement uses TRBV19 and TRBJ1-5, with a possible D match to TRBD1 (5 bases). The CDR3 has 16 residues. Deletions cut 5 bases from V and 2 bases from J, with 16 bases between. CDR1 is LNHDA and CDR2 is SQIVND in the germline V gene (reference sequence). CDR3 in amino acids: CASSSGTLMGNQPQHF. CDR3 sequence (DNA): TGTGCCAGTAGTTCGGGGACCCTAATGGGCAATCAGCCCCAGCATTTT.

This chain joins TRBV19 and TRBJ2-7, with D hard to call. The CDR3 runs 12 residues. Looked up from germline, CDR1 is LNHDA and CDR2 is SQIVND (reference sequence). The V gene lost 6 bases and the J gene lost 3 bases, with 9 bases spanning the gap. In DNA, the CDR3 is TGTGCCAGTAGCCCGACTGGCTACGAGCAGTACTTC. This codes for CASSPTGYEQYF.

The rearrangement joins TRBV6-5 to TRBJ2-4, with D unclear. There are 16 residues in the CDR3. Trimming took off 2 bases at V and 0 bases at J, with 11 bases between the two ends. The germline gives CDR1 MNHEY, CDR2 SVGAGI. DNA of the CDR3: TGTGCCAGCAGTTACCCCAAAGATATAGCCAAAAACATTCAGTACTTC. It yields the protein CASSYPKDIAKNIQYF.

The V and J genes are TRBV4-2 and TRBJ1-2; 9 bases map to TRBD1. Germline CDR1 is LGHNA and CDR2 is YNFKEQ. The CDR3 runs to 16 residues. The trim removed 0 bases at V and 9 bases at J, leaving 11 bases unmatched. In DNA form, the CDR3 reads TGTGCCAGCAGCCAAGATAATCCGGGACAGGGTTTTAGCTACACCTTC. It encodes CASSQDNPGQGFSYTF.

The chain couples TRBV5-1 to TRBJ2-7; D unclear. The CDR3 covers 13 residues. From germline, CDR1 is SGHRS and CDR2 YFSETQ. V lost 1 base and J 3 bases, leaving 8 bases between the germline ends. Here the CDR3 reads CASSLSTHYEQYF. Here the CDR3 DNA reads TGCGCCAGCAGCTTGTCGACTCACTACGAGCAGTACTTC.